Described below is a single TCR beta chain sequence and its context. No antigen is known for it. Per-base qualities were not stored, and no clone one base away is much larger. This sample is part of a study of CD8+CD57+ T cells in acquired aplastic anemia (dated by TCRdb to the late 2010s). For the study in its entirety: A mean of about 3 ug of DNA, ranging from roughly 0.19 to 27.4 ug, was extracted from sorted CD4+ and CD8+ cells. Mean read counts for healthy donor samples were approximately 10 million for CD4+ cells and roughly 12 million for CD8+ cells.

The CDR3 numbers 14 residues from cysteine through phenylalanine. CDR3 DNA only is kept here, 42 bases in frame from base 1. In the germline V gene (reference sequence), CDR1 corresponds to LNHDA and CDR2 to SQIVND. V is cut back by 9 bases and J by 3 bases, with 8 bases in the junction unmatched. Genomic DNA served as template for TCR beta VDJ combination and CDR3 sequence profiling. TCR repertoire sequencing was run on an Illumina HiSeq 2000. On the study's bioinformatics: Repertoire assessment relied on Simpson's diversity index, CDR3 size and DJ length profiles, and TRBV/TRBJ rearrangement plots. Whichever DNA sequence was most abundant in the deep sequencing data was defined as the immunodominant clone. CDR3 amino acid sequences were checked for sharing across subjects and were also compared against the VDJdb database and published repertoires. In TCRdb, the public reads were trimmed at Q25 with fastp and aligned with MiXCR, with productive beta chains retained. Rows with one shared CDR3 protein collapse into an entry with the most common genes and DNA. Here the V and J calls rest on TCRdb's processing, not on the authors' analysis. This sample lists 400,000 to 500,000 distinct CDR3 sequences; around 72% were detected once. The ten largest clones add up to 3.5% to 4.5% of the sample.

In the study, sorted CD4+ and CD8+ blood T cells from patients with severe aplastic anemia and from healthy subjects underwent deep sequencing of TCR repertoires. Ficoll-Paque density gradient centrifugation was used to isolate peripheral blood mononuclear cells. Before DNA was extracted, CD4+ and CD8+ T cells were sorted using either FACS or magnetic beads. Overall study results and their limits: Although roughly 29 CD8+ CDR3 sequences were shared by patients and controls, these sequences appeared highly expressed in patients and within the immunodominant clones of patients. No significant difference in CD8+ Simpson's diversity was found between patients and healthy controls (P=0.060).

The rearranged chain carries TRBV19 and TRBJ1-2; TRBD1 lines up with 9 middle nucleotides. The source is a human donor in good health, serving as a control. The sequenced sample was sorted CD4+, CD8+, or CD8+CD57+ T cells (not recorded which) from PBMCs. The DNA sequence is TGTGCCAGCAGTGACCGGGACAGGGACTATGGCTACACCTTC. It specifies CASSDRDRDYGYTF. When the CDR3 is completed using the reference TRBV19 and TRBJ1-2 genes on either side, the full variable domain is DGGITQSPKYLFRKEGQNVTLSCEQNLNHDAMYWYRQDPGQGLRLIYYSQIVNDFQKGDIAEGYSVSREKKESFPLTVTSAQKNPTAFYLCASSDRDRDYGYTFGSGTRLTVV.